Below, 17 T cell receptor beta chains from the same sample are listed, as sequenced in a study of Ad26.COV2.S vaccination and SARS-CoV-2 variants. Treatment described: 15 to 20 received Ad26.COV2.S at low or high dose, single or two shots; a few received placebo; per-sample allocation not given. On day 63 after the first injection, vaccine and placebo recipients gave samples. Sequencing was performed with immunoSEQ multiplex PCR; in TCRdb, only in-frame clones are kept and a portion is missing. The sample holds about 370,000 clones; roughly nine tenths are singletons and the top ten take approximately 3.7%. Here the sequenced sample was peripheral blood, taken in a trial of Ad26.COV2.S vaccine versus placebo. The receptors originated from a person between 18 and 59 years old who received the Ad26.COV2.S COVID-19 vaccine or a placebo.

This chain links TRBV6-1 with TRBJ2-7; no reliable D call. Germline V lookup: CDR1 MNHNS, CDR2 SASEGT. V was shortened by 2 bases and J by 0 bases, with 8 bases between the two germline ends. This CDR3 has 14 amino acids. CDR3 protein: CASSEWWGSYEQYF. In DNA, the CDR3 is TGTGCCAGCAGTGAATGGTGGGGCTCCTACGAGCAGTACTTC.

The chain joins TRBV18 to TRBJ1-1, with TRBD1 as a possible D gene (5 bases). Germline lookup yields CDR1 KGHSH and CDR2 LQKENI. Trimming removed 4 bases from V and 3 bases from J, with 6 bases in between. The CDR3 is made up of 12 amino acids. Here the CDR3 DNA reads TGTGCCAGCTCACAGACAGACACTGAAGCTTTCTTT. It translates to CASSQTDTEAFF.

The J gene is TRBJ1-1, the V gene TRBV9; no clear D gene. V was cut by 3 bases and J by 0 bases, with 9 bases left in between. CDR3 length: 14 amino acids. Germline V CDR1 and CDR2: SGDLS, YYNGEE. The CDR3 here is CASSGDPLNTEAFF. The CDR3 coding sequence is TGTGCCAGCAGCGGAGACCCGTTGAACACTGAAGCTTTCTTT.

The CDR3: CASSPFTTGGAEAFF. DNA of the CDR3: TGTGCCAGTAGTCCCTTTACCACAGGGGGAGCTGAAGCTTTCTTT. The J gene is TRBJ1-1, the V gene TRBV19, with 8 nucleotides matching TRBD1. The ends lost 5 bases at V and 6 bases at J; junction bases unmatched: 11. CDR1 and CDR2 (germline): LNHDA, SQIVND (reference sequence). This CDR3 comprises 15 residues.

CDR3 region: CASRATGGAADTQYF. The DNA of the CDR3 is TGTGCCAGCAGAGCCACAGGGGGCGCAGCAGATACGCAGTATTTT. The chain carries TRBV2 and TRBJ2-3; 9 nucleotides match TRBD1. With V trimmed by 6 bases and J by 4 bases, 8 bases remained unmatched. Germline CDR1 reads SNHLY; CDR2 reads FYNNEI. This CDR3 is 15 amino acids long.

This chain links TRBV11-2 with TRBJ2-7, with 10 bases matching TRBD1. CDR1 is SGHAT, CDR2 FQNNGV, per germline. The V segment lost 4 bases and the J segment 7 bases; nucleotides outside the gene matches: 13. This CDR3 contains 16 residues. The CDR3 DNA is TGTGCCAGCAGCTCCCACCGGGACAGGGGACCTTGGGAGCAGTACTTC. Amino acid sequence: CASSSHRDRGPWEQYF.

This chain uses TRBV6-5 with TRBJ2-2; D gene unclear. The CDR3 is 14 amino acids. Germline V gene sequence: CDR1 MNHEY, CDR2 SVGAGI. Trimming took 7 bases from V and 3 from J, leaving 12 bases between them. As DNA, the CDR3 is TGTGCCAGCACTCCCGCTCATTACACCGGGGAGCTGTTTTTT. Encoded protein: CASTPAHYTGELFF.

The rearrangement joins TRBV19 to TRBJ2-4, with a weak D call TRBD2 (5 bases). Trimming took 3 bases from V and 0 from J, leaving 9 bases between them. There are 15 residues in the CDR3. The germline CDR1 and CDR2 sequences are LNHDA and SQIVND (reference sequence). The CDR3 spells CASSISGVAKNIQYF. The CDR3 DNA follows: TGTGCCAGTAGTATCTCCGGGGTAGCCAAAAACATTCAGTACTTC.

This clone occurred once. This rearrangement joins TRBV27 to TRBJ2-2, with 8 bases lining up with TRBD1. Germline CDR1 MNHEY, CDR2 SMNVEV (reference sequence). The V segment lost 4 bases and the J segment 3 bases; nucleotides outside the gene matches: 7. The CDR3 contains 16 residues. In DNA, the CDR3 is TGTGCCAGCAGTTCCCGACAGGGGCGGGACACCGGGGAGCTGTTTTTT. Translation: CASSSRQGRDTGELFF.

CDR3 in DNA: TGCAGCTCCGTCGGGGCCTATGGCACTGAAGCTTTCTTT. This translates into CSSVGAYGTEAFF. The gene calls are TRBV29-1 and TRBJ1-1; the D gene is possibly TRBD1 (5 bases). The CDR3 totals 13 residues. Trimming took off 8 bases at V and 4 bases at J, with 17 bases between the two ends. CDR1 and CDR2 (germline): SQVTM, ANQGSEA.

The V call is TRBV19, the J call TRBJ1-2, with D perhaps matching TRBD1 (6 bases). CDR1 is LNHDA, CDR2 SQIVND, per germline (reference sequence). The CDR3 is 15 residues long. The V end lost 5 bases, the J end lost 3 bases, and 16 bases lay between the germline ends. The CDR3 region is CASSSTIGQYYGYTF. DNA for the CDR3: TGTGCCAGTAGTTCAACCATCGGACAGTACTATGGCTACACCTTC.

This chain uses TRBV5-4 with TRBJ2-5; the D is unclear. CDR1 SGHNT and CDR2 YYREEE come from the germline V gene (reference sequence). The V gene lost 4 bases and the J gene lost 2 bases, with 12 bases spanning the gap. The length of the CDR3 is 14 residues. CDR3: CASSLGMAQETQYF. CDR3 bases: TGTGCCAGCAGCCTGGGGATGGCTCAAGAGACCCAGTACTTC. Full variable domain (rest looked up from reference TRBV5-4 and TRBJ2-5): ETGVTQSPTHLIKTRGQQVTLRCSSQSGHNTVSWYQQALGQGPQFIFQYYREEENGRGNFPPRFSGLQFPNYSSELNVNALELDDSALYLCASSLGMAQETQYFGPGTRLLVL.

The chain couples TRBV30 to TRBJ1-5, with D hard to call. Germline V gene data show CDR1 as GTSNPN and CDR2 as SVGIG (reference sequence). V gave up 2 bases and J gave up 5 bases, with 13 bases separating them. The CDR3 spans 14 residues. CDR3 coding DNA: TGTGCCTGGAGTAAATTGGGCGGTTATCAGCCCCAGCATTTT. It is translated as CAWSKLGGYQPQHF.

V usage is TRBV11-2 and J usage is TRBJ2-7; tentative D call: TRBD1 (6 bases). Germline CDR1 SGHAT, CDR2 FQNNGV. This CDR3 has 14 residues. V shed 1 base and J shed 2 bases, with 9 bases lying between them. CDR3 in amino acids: CASSLVRDTYEQYF. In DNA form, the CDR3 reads TGTGCCAGCAGCTTAGTTCGGGACACCTACGAGCAGTACTTC.

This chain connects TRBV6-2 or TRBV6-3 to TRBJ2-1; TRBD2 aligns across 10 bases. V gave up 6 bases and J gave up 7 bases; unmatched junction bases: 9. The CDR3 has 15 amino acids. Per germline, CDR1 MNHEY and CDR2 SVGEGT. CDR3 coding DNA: TGTGCCAGCAGCTCGAGCGGGGGGGCAATGAATGAGCAGTTCTTC. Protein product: CASSSSGGAMNEQFF.

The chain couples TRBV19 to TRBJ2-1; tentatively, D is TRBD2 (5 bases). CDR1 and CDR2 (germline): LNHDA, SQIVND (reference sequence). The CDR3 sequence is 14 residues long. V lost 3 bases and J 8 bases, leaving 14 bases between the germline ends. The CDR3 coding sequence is TGTGCCAGTAGTATTCGAGAGGGTTTCGATGAGCAGTTCTTC. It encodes CASSIREGFDEQFF.

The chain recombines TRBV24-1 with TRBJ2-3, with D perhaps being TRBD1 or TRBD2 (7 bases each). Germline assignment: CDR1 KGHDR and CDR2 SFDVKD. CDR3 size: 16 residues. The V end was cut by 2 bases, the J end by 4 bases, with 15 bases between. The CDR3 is CATSDSRQGGADTQYF. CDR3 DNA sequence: TGTGCCACCAGTGATTCACGACAGGGAGGGGCAGATACGCAGTATTTT.